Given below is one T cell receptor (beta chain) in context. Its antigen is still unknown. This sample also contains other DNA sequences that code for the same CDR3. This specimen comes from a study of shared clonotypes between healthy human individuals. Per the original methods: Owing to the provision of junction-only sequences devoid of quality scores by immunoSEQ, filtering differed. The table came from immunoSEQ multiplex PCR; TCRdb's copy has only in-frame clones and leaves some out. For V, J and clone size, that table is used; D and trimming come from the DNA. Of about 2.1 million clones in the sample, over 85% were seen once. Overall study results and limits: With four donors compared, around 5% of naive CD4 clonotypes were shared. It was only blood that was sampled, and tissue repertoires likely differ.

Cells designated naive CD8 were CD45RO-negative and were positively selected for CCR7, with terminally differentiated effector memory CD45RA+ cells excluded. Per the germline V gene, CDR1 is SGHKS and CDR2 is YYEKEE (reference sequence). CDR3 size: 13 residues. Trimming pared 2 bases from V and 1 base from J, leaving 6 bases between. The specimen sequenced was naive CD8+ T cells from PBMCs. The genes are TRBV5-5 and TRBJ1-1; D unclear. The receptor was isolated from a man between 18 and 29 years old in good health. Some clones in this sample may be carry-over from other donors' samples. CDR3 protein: CASSLGSNTEAFF. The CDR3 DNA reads TGTGCCAGCAGCTTAGGCTCGAACACTGAAGCTTTCTTT.